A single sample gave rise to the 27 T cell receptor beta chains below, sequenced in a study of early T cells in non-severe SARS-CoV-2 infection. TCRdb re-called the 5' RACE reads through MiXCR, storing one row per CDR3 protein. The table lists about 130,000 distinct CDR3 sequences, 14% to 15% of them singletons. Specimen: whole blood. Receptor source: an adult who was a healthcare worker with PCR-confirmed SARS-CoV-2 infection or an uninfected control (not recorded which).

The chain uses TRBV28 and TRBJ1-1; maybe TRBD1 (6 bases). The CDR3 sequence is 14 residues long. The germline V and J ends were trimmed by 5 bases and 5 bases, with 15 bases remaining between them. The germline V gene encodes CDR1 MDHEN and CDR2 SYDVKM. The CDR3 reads CASSPALGTTEAFF. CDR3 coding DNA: TGTGCCAGCAGTCCCGCTCTCGGGACAACTGAAGCTTTCTTT.

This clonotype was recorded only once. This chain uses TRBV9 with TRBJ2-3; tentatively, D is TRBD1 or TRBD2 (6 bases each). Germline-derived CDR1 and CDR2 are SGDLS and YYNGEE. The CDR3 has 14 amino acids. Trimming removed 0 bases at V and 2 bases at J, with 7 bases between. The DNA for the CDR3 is TGTGCCAGCAGCGTAGCGGGGGCCACAGATACGCAGTATTTT. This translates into CASSVAGATDTQYF.

CDR3 DNA: TGCAGTGCAGCTAAGGGGGGGGAAGAGCAGTTCTTC. This sequence encodes CSAAKGGEEQFF. The rearrangement links TRBV20-1 to TRBJ2-1, with D tentatively TRBD2 (7 bases). The CDR3 covers 12 residues. Germline CDR1 DFQATT, CDR2 SNEGSKA (reference sequence). V lost 6 bases and J lost 10, with 16 bases in between.

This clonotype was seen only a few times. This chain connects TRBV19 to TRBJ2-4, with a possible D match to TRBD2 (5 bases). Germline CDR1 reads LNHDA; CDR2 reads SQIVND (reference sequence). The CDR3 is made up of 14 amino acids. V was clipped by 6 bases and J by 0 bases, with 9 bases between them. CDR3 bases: TGTGCCAGTAGCTCCCGGGGAGCCAAAAACATTCAGTACTTC. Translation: CASSSRGAKNIQYF.

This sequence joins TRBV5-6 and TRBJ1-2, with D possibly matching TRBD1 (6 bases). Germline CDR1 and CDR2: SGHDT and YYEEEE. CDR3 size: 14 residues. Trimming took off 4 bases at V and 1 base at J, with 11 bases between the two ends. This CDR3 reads CASSVGQNNYGYTF. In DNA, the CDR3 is TGTGCCAGCAGCGTCGGACAGAATAACTATGGCTACACCTTC. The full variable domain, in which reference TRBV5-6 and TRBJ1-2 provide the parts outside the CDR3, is DAGVTQSPTHLIKTRGQQVTLRCSPKSGHDTVSWYQQALGQGPQFIFQYYEEEERQRGNFPDRFSGHQFPNYSSELNVNALLLGDSALYLCASSVGQNNYGYTFGSGTRLTVV.

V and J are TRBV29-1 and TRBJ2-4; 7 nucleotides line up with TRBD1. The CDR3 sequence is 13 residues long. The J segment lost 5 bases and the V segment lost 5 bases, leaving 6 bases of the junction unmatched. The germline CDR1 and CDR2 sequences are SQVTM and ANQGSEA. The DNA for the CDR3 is TGCAGCGTTATAACAGGGGCCGAAAACATTCAGTACTTC. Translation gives CSVITGAENIQYF.

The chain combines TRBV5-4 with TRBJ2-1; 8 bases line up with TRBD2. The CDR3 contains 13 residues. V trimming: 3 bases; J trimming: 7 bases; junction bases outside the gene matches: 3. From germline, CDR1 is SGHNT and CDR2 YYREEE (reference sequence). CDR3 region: CASSSGLGNEQFF. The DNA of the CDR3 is TGTGCCAGCAGCTCGGGACTAGGAAATGAGCAGTTCTTC.

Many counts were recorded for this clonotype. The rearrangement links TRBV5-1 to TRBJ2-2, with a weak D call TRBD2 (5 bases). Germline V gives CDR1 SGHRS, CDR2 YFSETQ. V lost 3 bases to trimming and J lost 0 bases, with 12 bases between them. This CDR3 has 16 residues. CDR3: CASSSTTNANTGELFF. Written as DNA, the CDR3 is TGCGCCAGCAGCTCCACGACTAATGCGAACACCGGGGAGCTGTTTTTT.

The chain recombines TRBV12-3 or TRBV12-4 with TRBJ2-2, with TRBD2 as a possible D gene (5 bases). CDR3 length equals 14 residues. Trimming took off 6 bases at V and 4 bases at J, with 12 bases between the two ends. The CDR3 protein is CASSRLLSTGELFF. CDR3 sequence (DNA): TGTGCCAGCAGCAGACTACTATCCACCGGGGAGCTGTTTTTT.

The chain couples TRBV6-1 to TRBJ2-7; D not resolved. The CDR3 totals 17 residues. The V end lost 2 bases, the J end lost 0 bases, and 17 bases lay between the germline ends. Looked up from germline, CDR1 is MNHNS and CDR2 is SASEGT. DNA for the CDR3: TGTGCCAGCAGTGAAAGGCGTGGACCATTAAGCTCCTACGAGCAGTACTTC. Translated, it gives CASSERRGPLSSYEQYF.

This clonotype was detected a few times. CDR3 sequence: CASSLVAGQQETQYF. As DNA, the CDR3 is TGCGCCAGCAGCCTTGTAGCGGGACAACAAGAGACCCAGTACTTC. The chain recombines TRBV5-1 with TRBJ2-5; TRBD2 aligns across 8 bases. The length of the CDR3 is 15 residues. Germline V gene data show CDR1 as SGHRS and CDR2 as YFSETQ. Trimming took 4 bases from V and 2 from J; bases not matched to a gene: 7. Variable domain in full (rest from reference TRBV5-1 and TRBJ2-5): KAGVTQTPRYLIKTRGQQVTLSCSPISGHRSVSWYQQTPGQGLQFLFEYFSETQRNKGNFPGRFSGRQFSNSRSEMNVSTLELGDSALYLCASSLVAGQQETQYFGPGTRLLVL.

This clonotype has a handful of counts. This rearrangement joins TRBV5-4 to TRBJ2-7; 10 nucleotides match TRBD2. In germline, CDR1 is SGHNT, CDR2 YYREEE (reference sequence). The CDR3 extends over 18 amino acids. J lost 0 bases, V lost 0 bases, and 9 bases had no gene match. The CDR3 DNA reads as TGTGCCAGCAGCTTGGAGGGACTAGCGACCCGAAGCTCCTACGAGCAGTACTTC. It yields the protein CASSLEGLATRSSYEQYF.

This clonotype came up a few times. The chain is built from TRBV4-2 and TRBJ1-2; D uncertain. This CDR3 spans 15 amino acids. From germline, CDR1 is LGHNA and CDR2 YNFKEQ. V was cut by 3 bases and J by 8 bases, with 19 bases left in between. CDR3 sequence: CASSHSEVGDFGYTF. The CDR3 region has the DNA TGTGCCAGCAGCCACTCAGAGGTAGGAGACTTCGGCTACACCTTC.

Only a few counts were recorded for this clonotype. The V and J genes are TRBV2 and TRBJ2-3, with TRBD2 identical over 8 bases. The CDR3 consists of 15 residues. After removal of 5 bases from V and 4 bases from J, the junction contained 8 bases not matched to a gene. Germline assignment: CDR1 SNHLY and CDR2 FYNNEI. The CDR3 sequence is CASSFAGGGADTQYF. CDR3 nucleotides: TGTGCCAGCAGTTTCGCGGGGGGCGGAGCAGATACGCAGTATTTT.

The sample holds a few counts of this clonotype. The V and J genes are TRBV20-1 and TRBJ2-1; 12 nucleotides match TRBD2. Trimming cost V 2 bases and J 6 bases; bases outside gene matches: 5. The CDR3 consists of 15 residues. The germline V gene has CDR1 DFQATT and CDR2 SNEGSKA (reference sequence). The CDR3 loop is CSARRTSGVLNEQFF. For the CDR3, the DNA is TGCAGTGCTAGAAGGACTAGCGGGGTTCTCAATGAGCAGTTCTTC.

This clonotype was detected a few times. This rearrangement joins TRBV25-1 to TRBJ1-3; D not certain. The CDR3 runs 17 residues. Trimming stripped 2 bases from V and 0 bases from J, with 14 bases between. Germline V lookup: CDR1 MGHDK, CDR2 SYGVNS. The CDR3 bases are TGTGCCAGCAGTGAAAGCGGGCCGAATCACTCTGGAAACACCATATATTTT. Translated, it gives CASSESGPNHSGNTIYF.

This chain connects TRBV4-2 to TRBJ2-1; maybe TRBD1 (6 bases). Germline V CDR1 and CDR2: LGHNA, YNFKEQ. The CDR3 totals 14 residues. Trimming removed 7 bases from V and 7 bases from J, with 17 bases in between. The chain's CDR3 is CASIHRVEGNEQFF. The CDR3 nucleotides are TGTGCCAGCATACACAGGGTAGAGGGTAATGAGCAGTTCTTC.

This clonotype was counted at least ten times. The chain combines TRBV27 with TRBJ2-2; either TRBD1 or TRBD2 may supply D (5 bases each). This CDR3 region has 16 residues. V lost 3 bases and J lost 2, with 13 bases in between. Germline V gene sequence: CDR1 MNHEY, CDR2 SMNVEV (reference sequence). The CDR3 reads CASSFRTGLNTGELFF. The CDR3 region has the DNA TGTGCCAGCAGTTTTCGGACGGGGCTTAACACCGGGGAGCTGTTTTTT.

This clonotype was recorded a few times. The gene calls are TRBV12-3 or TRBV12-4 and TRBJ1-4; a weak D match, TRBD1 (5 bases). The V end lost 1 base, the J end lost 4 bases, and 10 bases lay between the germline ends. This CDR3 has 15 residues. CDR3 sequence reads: CASSLGGSDNEKLFF. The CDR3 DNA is TGTGCCAGCAGTTTAGGGGGGTCGGATAATGAAAAACTGTTTTTT.

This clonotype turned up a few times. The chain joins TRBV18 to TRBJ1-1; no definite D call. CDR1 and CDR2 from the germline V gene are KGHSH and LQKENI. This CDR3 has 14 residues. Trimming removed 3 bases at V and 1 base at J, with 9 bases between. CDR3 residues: CASSPGVQNTEAFF. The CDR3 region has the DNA TGTGCCAGCTCACCCGGAGTCCAGAACACTGAAGCTTTCTTT.

CDR3 protein: CASSVGDSSIYEQYF. CDR3 coding DNA: TGTGCCAGCAGCGTAGGGGACAGTTCTATCTACGAGCAGTACTTC. The chain combines TRBV9 with TRBJ2-7; 7 bases align to TRBD1. The V segment lost 0 bases and the J segment 3 bases; nucleotides outside the gene matches: 6. CDR3 size: 15 residues. CDR1 and CDR2 (germline): SGDLS, YYNGEE.

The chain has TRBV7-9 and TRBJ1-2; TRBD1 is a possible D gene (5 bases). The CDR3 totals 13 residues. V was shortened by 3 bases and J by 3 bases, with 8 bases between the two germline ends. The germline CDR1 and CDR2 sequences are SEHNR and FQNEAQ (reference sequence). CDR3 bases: TGTGCCAGCAGCTTCCAGGGAGACTATGGCTACACCTTC. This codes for CASSFQGDYGYTF.

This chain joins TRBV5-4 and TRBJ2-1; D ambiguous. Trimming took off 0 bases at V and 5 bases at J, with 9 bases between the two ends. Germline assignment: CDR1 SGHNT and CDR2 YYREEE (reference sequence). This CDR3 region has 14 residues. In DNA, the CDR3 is TGTGCCAGCAGCTTGGGCTCTTCCGACAATGAGCAGTTCTTC. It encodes CASSLGSSDNEQFF.

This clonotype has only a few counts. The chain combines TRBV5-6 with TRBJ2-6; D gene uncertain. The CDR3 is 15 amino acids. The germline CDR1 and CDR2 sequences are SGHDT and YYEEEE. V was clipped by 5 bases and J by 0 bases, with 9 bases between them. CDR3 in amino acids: CASSLTYSGANVLTF. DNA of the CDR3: TGTGCCAGCAGTTTGACGTACTCTGGGGCCAACGTCCTGACTTTC. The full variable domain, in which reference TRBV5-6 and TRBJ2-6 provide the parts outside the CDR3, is DAGVTQSPTHLIKTRGQQVTLRCSPKSGHDTVSWYQQALGQGPQFIFQYYEEEERQRGNFPDRFSGHQFPNYSSELNVNALLLGDSALYLCASSLTYSGANVLTFGAGSRLTVL.

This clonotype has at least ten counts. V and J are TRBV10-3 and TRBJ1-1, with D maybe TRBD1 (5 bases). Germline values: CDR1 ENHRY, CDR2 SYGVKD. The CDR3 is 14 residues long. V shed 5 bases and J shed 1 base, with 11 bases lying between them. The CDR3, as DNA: TGTGCCATCAGTCCTGGGGGAGGGAACACTGAAGCTTTCTTT. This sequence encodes CAISPGGGNTEAFF.

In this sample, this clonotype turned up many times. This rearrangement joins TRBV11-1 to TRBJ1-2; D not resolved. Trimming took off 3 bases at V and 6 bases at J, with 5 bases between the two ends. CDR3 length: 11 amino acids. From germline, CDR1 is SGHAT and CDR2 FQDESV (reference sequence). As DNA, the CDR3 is TGTGCCAGCAGCTTGGGTGATGGCTACACCTTC. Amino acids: CASSLGDGYTF.

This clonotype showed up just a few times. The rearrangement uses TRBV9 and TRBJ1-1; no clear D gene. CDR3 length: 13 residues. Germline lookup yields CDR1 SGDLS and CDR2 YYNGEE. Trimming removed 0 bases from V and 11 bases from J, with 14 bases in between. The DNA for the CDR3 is TGTGCCAGCAGCGTAGGGACTCATACCGCGGCTTTCTTT. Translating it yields CASSVGTHTAAFF.